This T cell receptor (beta chain) was documented in a study of blood T cell repertoires in COVID-19. Study background: Spain, Italy and the United States supplied samples that represented acute and convalescent COVID-19.

In the authors' methods: By means of reference gene primer amplification, nucleated cell counts were estimated. The assay was immunoSEQ multiplex PCR, and TCRdb's table has in-frame clones only and misses some. For V, J and clone size, that table is used; D and trimming come from the DNA. The sample carries under 200,000 clones, around 90% recorded once. This clone was seen only once. V lost 3 bases and J lost 2, with 10 bases in between. Germline CDR1 and CDR2: LNHDA and SQIVND (reference sequence). The CDR3 contains 14 residues. The genes are TRBV19 and TRBJ1-2, with D unclear. The sequenced sample was peripheral blood. This sequence originates from a man between 50 and 59 years old who had recovered from COVID-19. The CDR3: CASSITSANYGYTF. The CDR3 region has the DNA TGTGCCAGTAGTATCACGTCCGCGAACTATGGCTACACCTTC.